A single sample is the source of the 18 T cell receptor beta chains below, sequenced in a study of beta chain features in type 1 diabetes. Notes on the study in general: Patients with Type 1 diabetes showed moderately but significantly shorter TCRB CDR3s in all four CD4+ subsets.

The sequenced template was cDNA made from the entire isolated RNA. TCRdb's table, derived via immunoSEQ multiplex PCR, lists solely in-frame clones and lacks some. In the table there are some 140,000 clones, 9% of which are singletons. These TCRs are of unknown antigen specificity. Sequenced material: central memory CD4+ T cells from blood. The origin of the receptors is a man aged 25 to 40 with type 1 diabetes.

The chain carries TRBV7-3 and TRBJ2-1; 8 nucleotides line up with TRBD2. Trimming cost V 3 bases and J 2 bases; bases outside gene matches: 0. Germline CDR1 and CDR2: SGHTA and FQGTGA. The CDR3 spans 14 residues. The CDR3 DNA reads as TGTGCCAGCAGCTTCGGGGGGGCCTACAATGAGCAGTTCTTC. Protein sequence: CASSFGGAYNEQFF. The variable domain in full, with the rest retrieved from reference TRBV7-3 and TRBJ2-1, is GAGVSQTPSNKVTEKGKYVELRCDPISGHTALYWYRQSLGQGPEFLIYFQGTGAADDSGLPNDRFFAVRPEGSVSTLKIQRTERGDSAVYLCASSFGGAYNEQFFGPGTRLTVL.

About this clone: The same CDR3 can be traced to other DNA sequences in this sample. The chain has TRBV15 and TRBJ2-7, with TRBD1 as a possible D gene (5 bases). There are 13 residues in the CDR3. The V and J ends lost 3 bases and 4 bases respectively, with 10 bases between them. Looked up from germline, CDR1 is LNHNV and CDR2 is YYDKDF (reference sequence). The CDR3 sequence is CATSRDRGYEQYF. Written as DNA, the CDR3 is TGTGCCACCAGCAGGGATAGGGGATACGAGCAGTACTTC.

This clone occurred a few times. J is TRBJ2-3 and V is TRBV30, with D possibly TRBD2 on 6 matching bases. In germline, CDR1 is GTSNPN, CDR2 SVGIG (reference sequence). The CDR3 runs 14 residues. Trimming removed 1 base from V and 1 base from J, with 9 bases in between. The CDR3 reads CAWSDGGGTDTQYF. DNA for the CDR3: TGTGCCTGGAGTGACGGCGGGGGCACAGATACGCAGTATTTT. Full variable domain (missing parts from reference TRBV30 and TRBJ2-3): SQTIHQWPATLVQPVGSPLSLECTVEGTSNPNLYWYRQAAGRGLQLLFYSVGIGQISSEVPQNLSASRPQDRQFILSSKKLLLSDSGFYLCAWSDGGGTDTQYFGPGTRLTVL.

In DNA, the CDR3 is TGTGCCAGCAGCTCGACAGGCTCGCCATACAATGAGCAGTTCTTC. Translating it yields CASSSTGSPYNEQFF. The J gene is TRBJ2-7, the V gene TRBV7-8; D possibly corresponds to TRBD1 (6 bases). The J call may be faulty, since TRBJ2-1 better matches the DNA end. This CDR3 is 15 amino acids long. The germline CDR1 and CDR2 sequences are SGHVS and FQNEAQ.

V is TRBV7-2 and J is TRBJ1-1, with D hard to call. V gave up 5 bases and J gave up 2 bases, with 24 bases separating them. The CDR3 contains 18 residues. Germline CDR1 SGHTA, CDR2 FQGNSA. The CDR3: CASSPIRSGPTTNTEAFF. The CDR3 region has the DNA TGTGCCAGCAGCCCGATTCGTTCAGGTCCGACGACAAACACTGAAGCTTTCTTT. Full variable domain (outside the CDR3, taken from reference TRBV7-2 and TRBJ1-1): GAGVSQSPSNKVTEKGKDVELRCDPISGHTALYWYRQSLGQGLEFLIYFQGNSAPDKSGLPSDRFSAERTGGSVSTLTIQRTQQEDSAVYLCASSPIRSGPTTNTEAFFGQGTRLTVV.

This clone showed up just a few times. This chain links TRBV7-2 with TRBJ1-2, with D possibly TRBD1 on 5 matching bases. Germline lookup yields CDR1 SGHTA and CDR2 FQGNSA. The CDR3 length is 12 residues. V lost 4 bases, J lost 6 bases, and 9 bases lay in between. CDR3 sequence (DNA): TGTGCCAGCAGCTCCCAGGGTAATGGCTACACCTTC. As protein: CASSSQGNGYTF.

The CDR3 loop reads CASSQEGGRARLNSPLHF. In DNA form, the CDR3 reads TGCGCCAGCAGCCAAGAGGGGGGACGAGCTAGATTAAATTCACCCCTCCACTTT. J is TRBJ1-6 and V is TRBV4-1, with a tentative D call TRBD1 (5 bases). V lost 0 bases, J lost 7 bases, and 19 bases lay in between. The CDR3 covers 18 residues. Germline lookup yields CDR1 MGHRA and CDR2 YSYEKL.

CDR3 in amino acids: CASSDGGYEQYF. Here the CDR3 DNA reads TGCGCCAGCAGTGACGGGGGCTACGAGCAGTACTTC. The rearrangement links TRBV10-2 to TRBJ2-7; D might be TRBD2 (6 bases). This CDR3 has 12 residues. The germline CDR1 and CDR2 sequences are WSHSY and SAAADI. Trimming stripped 3 bases from V and 3 bases from J, with 6 bases between.

Written as DNA, the CDR3 is TGTGCCAGCTCACCAGGGACAGGCAACGAGCAGTACTTC. The encoded protein is CASSPGTGNEQYF. J is TRBJ2-7 and V is TRBV18; 8 bases map to TRBD1. V was clipped by 2 bases and J by 5 bases; unmatched bases: 2. The CDR3 spans 13 residues. Germline-derived CDR1 and CDR2 are KGHSH and LQKENI.

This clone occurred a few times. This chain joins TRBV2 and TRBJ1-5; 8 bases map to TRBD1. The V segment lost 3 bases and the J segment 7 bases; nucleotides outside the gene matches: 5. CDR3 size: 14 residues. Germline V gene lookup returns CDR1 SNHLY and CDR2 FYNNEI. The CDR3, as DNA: TGTGCCAGCAGTGATGACAGGGGTGAGCAGCCCCAGCATTTT. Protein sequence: CASSDDRGEQPQHF.

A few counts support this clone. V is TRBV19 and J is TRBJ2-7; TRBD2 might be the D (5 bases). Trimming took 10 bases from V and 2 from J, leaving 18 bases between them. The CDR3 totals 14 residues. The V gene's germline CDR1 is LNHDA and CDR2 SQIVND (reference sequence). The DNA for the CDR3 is TGTGCCACCTCTACTAGTCAGCCACCCTACGAGCAGTACTTC. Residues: CATSTSQPPYEQYF.

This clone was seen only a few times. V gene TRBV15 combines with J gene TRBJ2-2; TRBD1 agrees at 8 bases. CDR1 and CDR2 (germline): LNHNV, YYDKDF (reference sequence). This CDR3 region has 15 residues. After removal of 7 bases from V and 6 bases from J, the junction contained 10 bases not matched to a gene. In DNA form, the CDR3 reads TGTGCCACCAACCCCGGACAGGGAGAGTCCGGGGAGCTGTTTTTT. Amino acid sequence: CATNPGQGESGELFF.

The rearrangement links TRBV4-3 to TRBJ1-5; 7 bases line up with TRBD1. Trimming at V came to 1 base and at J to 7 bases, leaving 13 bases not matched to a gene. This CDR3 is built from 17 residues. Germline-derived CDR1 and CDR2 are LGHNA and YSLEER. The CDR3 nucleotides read TGCGCCAGCAGCCAAGGTCGGGACAGAGTTTCTTCGCAGCCCCAGCATTTT. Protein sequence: CASSQGRDRVSSQPQHF.

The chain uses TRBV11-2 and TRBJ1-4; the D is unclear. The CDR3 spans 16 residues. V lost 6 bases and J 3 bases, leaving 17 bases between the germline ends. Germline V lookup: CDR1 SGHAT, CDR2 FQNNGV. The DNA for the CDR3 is TGTGCCAGCAGTTTATTATCGGGGATTCCTAATGAAAAACTGTTTTTT. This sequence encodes CASSLLSGIPNEKLFF.

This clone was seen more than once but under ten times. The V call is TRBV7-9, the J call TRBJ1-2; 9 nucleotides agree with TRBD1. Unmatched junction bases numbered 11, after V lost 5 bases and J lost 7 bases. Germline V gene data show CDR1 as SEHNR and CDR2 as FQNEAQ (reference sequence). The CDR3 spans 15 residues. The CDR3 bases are TGTGCCAGCAGCCCCGGGACAGGGAAAGGCCTTGGCTACACCTTC. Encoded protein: CASSPGTGKGLGYTF.

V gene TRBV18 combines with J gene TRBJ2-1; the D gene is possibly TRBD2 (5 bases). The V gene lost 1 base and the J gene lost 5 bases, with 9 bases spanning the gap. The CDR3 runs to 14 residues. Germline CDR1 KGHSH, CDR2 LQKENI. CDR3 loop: CASSPRTPHNEQFF. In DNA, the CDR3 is TGTGCCAGCTCACCACGGACTCCTCACAATGAGCAGTTCTTC.

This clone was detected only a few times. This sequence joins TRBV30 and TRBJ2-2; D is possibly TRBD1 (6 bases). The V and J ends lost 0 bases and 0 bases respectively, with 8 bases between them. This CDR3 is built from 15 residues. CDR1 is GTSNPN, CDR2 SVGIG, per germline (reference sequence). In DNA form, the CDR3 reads TGTGCCTGGAGTGTGAAGGGGGCGAACACCGGGGAGCTGTTTTTT. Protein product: CAWSVKGANTGELFF. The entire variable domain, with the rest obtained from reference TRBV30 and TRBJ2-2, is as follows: SQTIHQWPATLVQPVGSPLSLECTVEGTSNPNLYWYRQAAGRGLQLLFYSVGIGQISSEVPQNLSASRPQDRQFILSSKKLLLSDSGFYLCAWSVKGANTGELFFGEGSRLTVL.

This chain's CDR3 is CATSRDLRTEAFF. CDR3 in DNA: TGTGCCACCAGCAGAGATTTGAGGACTGAAGCTTTCTTT. The chain couples TRBV15 to TRBJ1-1; D unresolved. Trimming cost V 0 bases and J 5 bases, with 7 bases left between them. The CDR3 covers 13 residues. Germline values: CDR1 LNHNV, CDR2 YYDKDF (reference sequence).